This record looks at one TCR beta chain sequence and its context. What it binds is unknown. The ends lost 1 base at V and 7 bases at J; junction bases unmatched: 8. The CDR3 has 15 residues. CDR1 and CDR2 (germline): MNHEY, SVGAGI. The data originate from a study of PD-1 blockade in classical Hodgkin lymphoma. Study-level background: It was nivolumab at 3 mg/kg, given intravenously every 2 weeks, that patients received.

Here immunoSEQ multiplex PCR was the method, and the copy in TCRdb shows in-frame clones only, minus some. The sample has around 26,000 clones, about 86% seen once. Findings and caveats of the study: Complete responders matched newly diagnosed patients in baseline diversity. Exclusion was applied to patients who started nivolumab under 1 year after ASCT.

All trial patients relapsed after autologous stem cell transplantation. Sequenced material: peripheral blood mononuclear cells (PBMCs), taken before the second cycle of nivolumab. The chain uses TRBV6-5 and TRBJ1-2, with 8 bases matching TRBD1. The TCR originated in a human donor with classical Hodgkin lymphoma. CDR3 nucleotides: TGTGCCAGCAGTTACTTGCTAAACGGACAGGGTGGCTACACCTTC. Its translation is CASSYLLNGQGGYTF.